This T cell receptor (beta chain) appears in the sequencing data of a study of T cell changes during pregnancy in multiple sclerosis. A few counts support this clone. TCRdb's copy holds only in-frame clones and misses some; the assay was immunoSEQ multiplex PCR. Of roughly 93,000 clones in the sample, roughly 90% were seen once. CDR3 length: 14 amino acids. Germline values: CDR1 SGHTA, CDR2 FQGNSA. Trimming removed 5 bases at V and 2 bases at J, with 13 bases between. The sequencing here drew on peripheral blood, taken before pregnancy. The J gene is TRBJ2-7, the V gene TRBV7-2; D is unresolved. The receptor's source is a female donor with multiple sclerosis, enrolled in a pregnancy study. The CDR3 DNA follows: TGTGCCAGCAGCACGGTCATGCCCCCCTACGAGCAGTACTTC. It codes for CASSTVMPPYEQYF.